A single sample is the source of the 11 T cell receptor beta chains below, sequenced in a study of Ad26.COV2.S vaccination and SARS-CoV-2 variants (dated by TCRdb to 2020 to 2023). Explained via the paper, the treatment or condition label denotes: around 19 received Ad26.COV2.S at low or high dose, single or two shots; several received placebo; per-sample allocation not given. Repertoires of vaccine and placebo recipients were sequenced from samples collected on day 63 after the first injection. Receptor amplification or capture employed the immunoSEQ multiplex PCR assay. This is the immuneACCESS table as TCRdb keeps it, with only in-frame sequences that have V and J called. A part of the clones is gone; compared with another copy, unresolved V genes explain less than half, and the rest is unexplained. The sample data list around 380,000 clones, and approximately 90% of these were observed just once. Together, the top ten hold around 3.4% of the sample.

The sequences come from peripheral blood, collected in a trial of Ad26.COV2.S vaccine versus placebo. These receptors were collected from a person aged 18-60 years who received the Ad26.COV2.S COVID-19 vaccine or a placebo.

The chain links TRBV6-5 to TRBJ1-6; D gene ambiguous. CDR3 length equals 13 residues. Between the trimmed V and J ends, which lost 0 bases and 8 bases, there was a span of 5 bases. The germline CDR1 and CDR2 sequences are MNHEY and SVGAGI. The CDR3 nucleotides read TGTGCCAGCAGTTACTCGTGGGATTCACCCCTCCACTTT. It codes for CASSYSWDSPLHF.

Here the CDR3 DNA reads TGTGCCAGCAGCCAATCGTGGCCCCCAGATCAGCCCCAGCATTTT. Residues: CASSQSWPPDQPQHF. This rearrangement joins TRBV16 to TRBJ1-5; no firm D call. Per germline, CDR1 KGHSY and CDR2 FQNENV. Trimming removed 0 bases at V and 5 bases at J, with 11 bases between. The CDR3 has 15 residues.

V usage is TRBV6-5 and J usage is TRBJ2-7, with D perhaps given as TRBD1 or TRBD2 (5 bases each). Trimming left V 6 bases short and J 1 base short, with 13 bases between. CDR1 and CDR2 from the germline V gene are MNHEY and SVGAGI. The CDR3 has 14 amino acids. DNA of the CDR3: TGTGCCAGCAGGACTACCGGGGCATCCTACGAGCAGTACTTC. This translates into CASRTTGASYEQYF.

Turning to this clone: Other DNA sequences in this sample translate to the same CDR3. The chain couples TRBV5-4 to TRBJ2-2; D remains ambiguous. CDR1 and CDR2 (germline): SGHNT, YYREEE (reference sequence). Trimming shortened V by 0 bases and J by 1 base, and 10 bases separated the two germline ends. CDR3 length: 16 amino acids. CDR3 nucleotides: TGTGCCAGCAGCTTGGAGGGTGGGGAGAACACCGGGGAGCTGTTTTTT. It yields the protein CASSLEGGENTGELFF. The full variable domain, its missing parts supplied by reference TRBV5-4 and TRBJ2-2, is ETGVTQSPTHLIKTRGQQVTLRCSSQSGHNTVSWYQQALGQGPQFIFQYYREEENGRGNFPPRFSGLQFPNYSSELNVNALELDDSALYLCASSLEGGENTGELFFGEGSRLTVL.

The V and J genes are TRBV5-1 and TRBJ1-2; D is unresolved. The V end was cut by 0 bases, the J end by 8 bases, with 8 bases between. The CDR3 has 12 amino acids. Germline values: CDR1 SGHRS, CDR2 YFSETQ. The CDR3, as DNA: TGCGCCAGCAGCTTGGCCGAGAGCGGCTACACCTTC. Translating it yields CASSLAESGYTF.

CDR3 amino acids: CASSELELAKETQYF. CDR3 bases: TGTGCCAGCAGTGAACTCGAACTAGCGAAGGAGACCCAGTACTTC. The V call is TRBV6-1, the J call TRBJ2-5, with 7 bases that match TRBD2. V was clipped by 2 bases and J by 5 bases; unmatched bases: 8. The CDR3 extends over 15 amino acids. Germline values: CDR1 MNHNS, CDR2 SASEGT.

J is TRBJ1-2 and V is TRBV18; D gene ambiguous. V lost 3 bases and J 4 bases, leaving 15 bases between the germline ends. This CDR3 has 15 residues. CDR1 KGHSH and CDR2 LQKENI come from the germline V gene. The CDR3 region has the DNA TGTGCCAGCTCACCCTTAGGACGGGAACCCTATGGCTACACCTTC. Amino acid sequence: CASSPLGREPYGYTF.

This chain joins TRBV2 and TRBJ1-4; D may be TRBD1 (5 bases). The CDR3 is 14 amino acids. Germline V CDR1 and CDR2: SNHLY, FYNNEI. Trimming cost V 4 bases and J 7 bases, with 13 bases left between them. The CDR3 region has the DNA TGTGCCAGCAGTGTCGTTCAGGGAGGTGAAAAACTGTTTTTT. The encoded protein is CASSVVQGGEKLFF. Full variable domain (remainder filled in from reference TRBV2 and TRBJ1-4): EPEVTQTPSHQVTQMGQEVILRCVPISNHLYFYWYRQILGQKVEFLVSFYNNEISEKSEIFDDQFSVERPDGSNFTLKIRSTKLEDSAMYFCASSVVQGGEKLFFGSGTQLSVL.

With respect to this clone: The identical CDR3 is also encoded by other nucleotide sequences in the sample. The J gene is TRBJ2-7, the V gene TRBV18, with 7 bases that match TRBD1. The germline gives CDR1 KGHSH, CDR2 LQKENI. With V trimmed by 3 bases and J by 2 bases, 1 base remained unmatched. The length of the CDR3 is 13 residues. In DNA form, the CDR3 reads TGTGCCAGCTCACCGGGGACAGCCTACGAGCAGTACTTC. It translates to CASSPGTAYEQYF.

V usage is TRBV5-4 and J usage is TRBJ2-1; 9 bases fit TRBD2. The germline V gene encodes CDR1 SGHNT and CDR2 YYREEE (reference sequence). The junction had 7 bases not matched to a gene; V was cut back by 0 bases and J by 0 bases. CDR3 length: 18 amino acids. CDR3 coding DNA: TGTGCCAGCAGCTTGGAGGGACTAGCAAGCAGCTCCTACAATGAGCAGTTCTTC. Its protein is CASSLEGLASSSYNEQFF.

The V call is TRBV7-9, the J call TRBJ1-3; D might be TRBD1 (5 bases). V lost 0 bases, J lost 1 base, and 16 bases lay in between. Germline CDR1 and CDR2: SEHNR and FQNEAQ (reference sequence). CDR3 length: 18 residues. CDR3 loop: CASSLAVSGGFSGNTIYF. The CDR3 nucleotides are TGTGCCAGCAGCTTAGCGGTTTCGGGGGGTTTTTCTGGAAACACCATATATTTT.